This T cell receptor beta chain comes out of a study of beta chain features in type 1 diabetes. On the study more broadly: On cell yields, gender and age, patients and healthy donors were similar. Study-level findings and limits: Equally in patients and controls, shorter templates might have been favored by PCR.

Details on this clone: Its specificity is unknown.

The isolated RNA, all of it, was reverse transcribed, so expressed TCRB transcripts were what got sequenced. Here immunoSEQ multiplex PCR was the method, and the copy in TCRdb shows in-frame clones only, minus some. The sample has about 260,000 clones, about 71% seen once. The sequenced sample was naive CD4+ T cells from blood. The source of this sequence is a man aged 25 to 40 in good health.

The CDR3 here is CASSQDFGDETQYF. In DNA, the CDR3 is TGCGCCAGCAGCCAAGATTTTGGAGACGAGACCCAGTACTTC. The chain has TRBV4-3 and TRBJ2-5; D unresolved. Germline CDR1 and CDR2: LGHNA and YSLEER. Trimming shortened V by 0 bases and J by 5 bases, and 10 bases separated the two germline ends. The CDR3 has 14 residues.